The rows below give T cell receptor beta chains drawn from one sample of a study of T cell responses to AZD1222 COVID-19 vaccine. Clones were read by immunoSEQ multiplex PCR, and TCRdb kept only the in-frame ones, dropping some. The repertoire holds approximately 150,000 clones, with less than 95% as singletons. This specimen consisted of peripheral blood, obtained on day 0 of AZD1222 vaccination. The receptors originated from an adult in good health. The CDR3 runs from the conserved cysteine through the conserved F or W. The D gene is left open where the match is weak. Clone size appears in some rows only: once, few, many, or a class for an expanded clone.

D: -
V: TRBV6-1
size: -
J: TRBJ1-5
CDR3: CASSGVGRPYSNQPQHF
DNA: TGTGCCAGCAGTGGTGTGGGGCGGCCCTATAGCAATCAGCCCCAGCATTTT

D: -
V: TRBV4-2
size: -
J: TRBJ2-7
CDR3: CASSQPDSYEQYF
DNA: TGTGCCAGCAGCCAACCGGACAGTTACGAGCAGTACTTC

D: -
V: TRBV6-5
size: -
J: TRBJ2-1
CDR3: CATSSSSYNEQFF
DNA: TGTGCCACTTCGAGCAGCTCCTACAATGAGCAGTTCTTC

D: TRBD1
V: TRBV28
size: -
J: TRBJ2-7
CDR3: CASSYGQGEQYF
DNA: TGTGCCAGCAGTTATGGACAGGGCGAGCAGTACTTC

D: -
V: TRBV6-1
size: -
J: TRBJ2-7
CDR3: CASSEALMAVYSYEQYF
DNA: TGTGCCAGCAGTGAAGCGCTTATGGCAGTCTACTCCTACGAGCAGTACTTC

D: -
V: TRBV21-1
size: -
J: TRBJ1-2
CDR3: CASRTRGHSYGYTF
DNA: TGTGCCAGCAGGACCAGGGGACACTCCTATGGCTACACCTTC

D: TRBD2
V: TRBV15
size: -
J: TRBJ2-1
CDR3: CAIRTSGAYNEQFF
DNA: TGTGCCATCCGGACTAGCGGGGCGTACAATGAGCAGTTCTTC

D: -
V: TRBV2
size: -
J: TRBJ2-1
CDR3: CASRQSPSVTEGVF
DNA: TGTGCCAGCAGGCAGTCCCCTAGCGTCACTGAGGGGGTCTTC

D: -
V: TRBV6-5
size: -
J: TRBJ2-3
CDR3: CASSYFKPDTDTQYF
DNA: TGTGCCAGCAGTTACTTTAAGCCAGACACAGATACGCAGTATTTT

D: TRBD1
V: TRBV29-1
size: -
J: TRBJ1-4
CDR3: CSVGTGGNEKLFF
DNA: TGCAGCGTTGGGACAGGGGGTAATGAAAAACTGTTTTTT

D: -
V: TRBV9
size: -
J: TRBJ2-1
CDR3: CASSVATGNNEQFF
DNA: TGTGCCAGCAGCGTAGCTACGGGAAACAATGAGCAGTTCTTC

D: TRBD1
V: TRBV13
size: -
J: TRBJ1-5
CDR3: CASRQTGSDQPQHF
DNA: TGTGCCAGCAGACAGACAGGGTCCGATCAGCCCCAGCATTTT

D: -
V: TRBV10-3
size: -
J: TRBJ1-2
CDR3: CAISDRGGSGYGYTF
DNA: TGTGCCATCAGTGATCGCGGGGGCTCAGGGTATGGCTACACCTTC

D: -
V: TRBV24-1
size: few
J: TRBJ2-1
CDR3: CATSDPRGRGAGNEQFF
DNA: TGTGCCACCAGTGATCCGCGAGGCAGGGGGGCGGGGAATGAGCAGTTCTTC

D: -
V: TRBV24-1
size: -
J: TRBJ1-5
CDR3: CATSASTQYLYSNQPQHF
DNA: TGTGCCACCAGTGCGTCGACACAGTATCTTTATAGCAATCAGCCCCAGCATTTT

D: -
V: TRBV19
size: -
J: TRBJ2-1
CDR3: CASSPHGGSYNEQFF
DNA: TGTGCCAGTAGTCCCCACGGGGGCTCCTACAATGAGCAGTTCTTC

D: -
V: TRBV30
size: -
J: TRBJ2-5
CDR3: CAWGSGTDQETQYF
DNA: TGTGCCTGGGGAAGTGGGACGGACCAAGAGACCCAGTACTTC

D: TRBD2
V: TRBV24-1
size: -
J: TRBJ2-1
CDR3: CATSDLAPGLAAGVGEQFF
DNA: TGTGCCACCAGTGATTTGGCCCCTGGACTAGCTGCGGGGGTGGGTGAGCAGTTCTTC

D: TRBD2
V: TRBV29-1
size: -
J: TRBJ2-7
CDR3: CSATAGLADSYEQYF
DNA: TGCAGCGCTACCGCCGGACTAGCGGATTCCTACGAGCAGTACTTC

D: -
V: TRBV7-2
size: -
J: TRBJ2-7
CDR3: CASSSQGSAYEQYF
DNA: TGTGCCAGCAGCTCACAGGGATCGGCCTACGAGCAGTACTTC

D: TRBD1
V: TRBV27
size: -
J: TRBJ1-2
CDR3: CASSWGQGIFGYTF
DNA: TGTGCCAGCAGTTGGGGACAGGGGATTTTTGGCTACACCTTC

D: TRBD1
V: TRBV10-3
size: -
J: TRBJ2-7
CDR3: CAIRNRGASYEQYF
DNA: TGTGCCATCCGAAACAGGGGCGCCTCCTACGAGCAGTACTTC

D: -
V: TRBV29-1
size: -
J: TRBJ2-3
CDR3: CSAEGQGIGTDTQYF
DNA: TGCAGCGCCGAAGGGCAAGGCATCGGCACAGATACGCAGTATTTT

D: -
V: TRBV2
size: -
J: TRBJ1-1
CDR3: CASIRGKGRDTEAFF
DNA: TGTGCCAGCATAAGGGGAAAGGGTAGGGACACTGAAGCTTTCTTT

D: -
V: TRBV7-2
size: -
J: TRBJ2-7
CDR3: CASSLAVLVDYEQYF
DNA: TGTGCCAGCAGCTTAGCGGTACTAGTAGACTACGAGCAGTACTTC

D: TRBD2
V: TRBV4-3
size: -
J: TRBJ2-7
CDR3: CASSPIAGGPSYEQYF
DNA: TGCGCCAGCAGCCCCATAGCGGGAGGGCCCTCCTACGAGCAGTACTTC

D: -
V: TRBV1
size: once
J: TRBJ1-6
CDR3: CTSSQVHYPDNSPLHF
DNA: TGCACCAGCAGCCAGGTACACTACCCGGACAATTCACCCCTCCACTTT

D: -
V: TRBV2
size: once
J: TRBJ2-3
CDR3: CASGTSLTDTQYF
DNA: TGTGCCAGCGGGACATCTCTCACAGATACGCAGTATTTT

D: -
V: TRBV14
size: -
J: TRBJ2-7
CDR3: CASSHLVDEQYF
DNA: TGTGCCAGCAGCCACCTGGTTGACGAGCAGTACTTC

D: TRBD2
V: TRBV11-3
size: -
J: TRBJ2-1
CDR3: CASSPRTSGEQFF
DNA: TGTGCCAGCAGCCCTAGGACTAGTGGGGAGCAGTTCTTC

D: -
V: TRBV5-6
size: -
J: TRBJ2-5
CDR3: CASSLHFASIQETQYF
DNA: TGTGCCAGCAGCTTGCACTTCGCCTCTATACAAGAGACCCAGTACTTC

D: -
V: TRBV7-2
size: -
J: TRBJ1-3
CDR3: CASSLVSGNTIYF
DNA: TGTGCCAGCAGCTTGGTGTCAGGAAACACCATATATTTT

D: -
V: TRBV3-1/TRBV3-2
size: -
J: TRBJ1-2
CDR3: CASSQGNRAGGYTF
DNA: TGTGCCAGCAGCCAAGGGAACCGGGCGGGGGGCTACACCTTC

D: -
V: TRBV15
size: -
J: TRBJ2-1
CDR3: CATSRGTSSYNEQFF
DNA: TGTGCCACCAGCAGGGGGACATCCTCCTACAATGAGCAGTTCTTC

D: -
V: TRBV29-1
size: -
J: TRBJ1-2
CDR3: CSVFGSHGYGYTF
DNA: TGCAGCGTTTTCGGCAGTCACGGCTATGGCTACACCTTC

D: -
V: TRBV18
size: few
J: TRBJ2-7
CDR3: CASSPPGLGEQYF
DNA: TGTGCCAGCTCACCGCCGGGGTTGGGCGAGCAGTACTTC

D: -
V: TRBV5-4
size: -
J: TRBJ1-5
CDR3: CASSLNPKQPQHF
DNA: TGTGCCAGCAGCTTAAACCCAAAGCAGCCCCAGCATTTT

D: -
V: TRBV2
size: -
J: TRBJ2-2
CDR3: CASSLLRRKETGELFF
DNA: TGTGCCAGCAGTCTCTTAAGGAGAAAAGAGACCGGGGAGCTGTTTTTT

D: -
V: TRBV5-1
size: -
J: TRBJ2-7
CDR3: CASSLAVGPSYEQYF
DNA: TGCGCCAGCAGCTTGGCGGTGGGGCCCTCCTACGAGCAGTACTTC

D: TRBD1
V: TRBV30
size: once
J: TRBJ2-2
CDR3: CAWGDRGVNTGELFF
DNA: TGTGCCTGGGGGGACAGGGGGGTTAACACCGGGGAGCTGTTTTTT

D: -
V: TRBV4-1
size: -
J: TRBJ1-2
CDR3: CASSQVMGAPGGYTF
DNA: TGCGCCAGCAGCCAAGTAATGGGGGCCCCGGGGGGCTACACCTTC

D: TRBD2
V: TRBV6-6
size: -
J: TRBJ2-7
CDR3: CASTRTAGDYEQYF
DNA: TGTGCCAGCACCCGTACGGCGGGGGACTACGAGCAGTACTTC

D: -
V: TRBV2
size: once
J: TRBJ1-1
CDR3: CASRPPLWGRRLNTEAFF
DNA: TGTGCCAGCAGGCCCCCTTTATGGGGGCGCAGGCTGAACACTGAAGCTTTCTTT

D: -
V: TRBV24-1
size: -
J: TRBJ2-1
CDR3: CATSRDGSYNEQFF
DNA: TGTGCCACCTCCCGGGACGGCTCCTACAATGAGCAGTTCTTC

D: -
V: TRBV28
size: -
J: TRBJ2-2
CDR3: CASSLWAENTGELFF
DNA: TGTGCCAGCAGTTTATGGGCGGAAAACACCGGGGAGCTGTTTTTT

D: -
V: TRBV11-2
size: -
J: TRBJ1-5
CDR3: CASSSTDNQPQHF
DNA: TGTGCCAGCAGCTCGACAGATAATCAGCCCCAGCATTTT

D: -
V: TRBV28
size: -
J: TRBJ1-2
CDR3: CASSFTRGGYTF
DNA: TGTGCCAGCAGTTTTACCAGGGGTGGCTACACCTTC

D: TRBD2
V: TRBV29-1
size: few
J: TRBJ2-3
CDR3: CSVEDRLAGVTDTQYF
DNA: TGCAGCGTTGAAGATCGTCTAGCGGGGGTGACAGATACGCAGTATTTT

D: TRBD1
V: TRBV7-6
size: -
J: TRBJ1-2
CDR3: CASSATGTGGGYGYTF
DNA: TGTGCCAGCAGCGCCACCGGGACAGGGGGCGGCTATGGCTACACCTTC

D: -
V: TRBV7-9
size: once
J: TRBJ1-6
CDR3: CASSSGHPSSYNSPLHF
DNA: TGTGCCAGCAGCTCGGGACATCCCAGCTCCTATAATTCACCCCTCCACTTT

D: -
V: TRBV2
size: -
J: TRBJ2-7
CDR3: CASSDSVTYEQYF
DNA: TGTGCCAGCAGCGACAGCGTTACCTACGAGCAGTACTTC

D: -
V: TRBV6-4
size: few
J: TRBJ1-6
CDR3: CASSKSTGGNSPLHF
DNA: TGTGCCAGCAGTAAGTCCACCGGGGGAAATTCACCCCTCCACTTT

D: -
V: TRBV4-1
size: -
J: TRBJ2-7
CDR3: CASSQGWTGLEAYEQYF
DNA: TGCGCCAGCAGCCAAGGGTGGACCGGGCTGGAGGCCTACGAGCAGTACTTC

D: TRBD1
V: TRBV4-3
size: -
J: TRBJ2-5
CDR3: CASSQDYTGGNQETQYF
DNA: TGCGCCAGCAGCCAAGATTACACAGGGGGTAACCAAGAGACCCAGTACTTC